Below, 20 T cell receptor beta chains from the same sample are listed, as sequenced in a study of blood T cell repertoires in COVID-19. This table comes from immunoSEQ multiplex PCR, and its TCRdb copy is limited to in-frame clones, with some not included. The sample has tens of thousands of clones, around four fifths seen once. The specimen sequenced was peripheral blood. The receptors stem from a man aged 50-59 years with active COVID-19.

V and J are TRBV11-3 and TRBJ2-3; tentative D call: TRBD2 (5 bases). Trimming removed 0 bases at V and 6 bases at J, with 10 bases between. CDR1 and CDR2 from the germline V gene are SGHNT and YENEEA. The CDR3 spans 14 residues. In DNA, the CDR3 is TGTGCCAGCAGCTTAGAAGAGCGGAGGGATACGCAGTATTTT. Translated, it gives CASSLEERRDTQYF.

The rearrangement links TRBV19 to TRBJ1-3; maybe TRBD1 (6 bases). The CDR3 contains 17 residues. Trimming left V 6 bases short and J 0 bases short, with 18 bases between. The germline gives CDR1 LNHDA, CDR2 SQIVND (reference sequence). This chain's CDR3 is CASSLFRDKSSGNTIYF. In nucleotides, the CDR3 is TGTGCCAGTAGCCTTTTCCGGGACAAGAGCTCTGGAAACACCATATATTTT.

The V gene is TRBV7-6, the J gene TRBJ2-2; TRBD1 agrees at 8 bases. The trim removed 6 bases at V and 8 bases at J, leaving 2 bases unmatched. This CDR3 spans 12 amino acids. The V gene's germline CDR1 is SGHVS and CDR2 FNYEAQ. The DNA for the CDR3 is TGTGCCAGCAGGCAGGGGGCGGGGGAGCTGTTTTTT. Amino acids: CASRQGAGELFF.

The chain carries TRBV11-3 and TRBJ2-7, with 8 nucleotides matching TRBD2. From germline, CDR1 is SGHNT and CDR2 YENEEA. J lost 3 bases, V lost 6 bases, and 10 bases had no gene match. The CDR3 totals 15 residues. In DNA form, the CDR3 reads TGTGCCAGCAGTTCGGGGGGGACACTGGACTACGAGCAGTACTTC. Translation gives CASSSGGTLDYEQYF.

This chain uses TRBV7-2 with TRBJ2-3; 12 bases align to TRBD2. The CDR3 runs to 17 residues. Unmatched junction bases numbered 13, after V lost 5 bases and J lost 7 bases. Germline V gives CDR1 SGHTA, CDR2 FQGNSA. CDR3 region: CASSPLTSGGPYHTQYF. The DNA of the CDR3 is TGTGCCAGCAGCCCCCTTACTAGCGGGGGGCCGTACCATACGCAGTATTTT.

The chain combines TRBV6-5 with TRBJ2-5, with 8 bases identical to TRBD1. Germline V gene sequence: CDR1 MNHEY, CDR2 SVGAGI. The V and J ends lost 7 bases and 5 bases, in that order; junction bases with no gene match: 6. This CDR3 is built from 13 residues. CDR3 coding DNA: TGTGCCAGCACCAGGGGGCTCGGGGAGACCCAGTACTTC. This sequence encodes CASTRGLGETQYF.

The chain combines TRBV12-3 or TRBV12-4 with TRBJ2-5; D is uncertain. The V end was cut by 3 bases, the J end by 4 bases, with 6 bases between. This CDR3 is 12 amino acids long. CDR3 DNA sequence: TGTGCCAGCAGTTTGAGGTTAGAGACCCAGTACTTC. Its protein is CASSLRLETQYF.

The V call is TRBV15, the J call TRBJ2-5; 7 bases match TRBD1. The CDR3 has 16 residues. V lost 3 bases and J lost 6; bases outside the gene matches: 13. Germline values: CDR1 LNHNV, CDR2 YYDKDF (reference sequence). This CDR3 is CATSRLQGRGIKTQYF. The CDR3 DNA sequence: TGTGCCACCAGCAGGTTACAGGGGAGAGGGATAAAGACCCAGTACTTC.

This clone was counted a single time. This chain links TRBV9 with TRBJ2-3; D is uncertain. Trimming left V 4 bases short and J 0 bases short, with 12 bases between. The germline CDR1 and CDR2 sequences are SGDLS and YYNGEE. The CDR3 is 15 amino acids. CDR3 sequence reads: CASSPRGASTDTQYF. In DNA, the CDR3 is TGTGCCAGCAGCCCGAGAGGCGCTAGCACAGATACGCAGTATTTT.

The V call is TRBV6-5, the J call TRBJ2-1; TRBD2 matches at 7 bases. Germline V gene sequence: CDR1 MNHEY, CDR2 SVGAGI. The junction had 9 bases not matched to a gene; V was cut back by 7 bases and J by 6 bases. This CDR3 region has 14 residues. CDR3 residues: CASKRDLAANEQFF. The CDR3 coding sequence is TGTGCCAGCAAGAGGGATCTAGCGGCCAATGAGCAGTTCTTC.

The CDR3 nucleotides read TGTGCCAGCAGTGATAAGGGGCCCTACGAGCAGTACTTC. This codes for CASSDKGPYEQYF. The rearrangement uses TRBV6-4 and TRBJ2-7; the D gene is possibly TRBD1 (5 bases). V was clipped by 3 bases and J by 2 bases, with 8 bases between them. Germline-derived CDR1 and CDR2 are MRHNA and SNTAGT. This CDR3 has 13 amino acids.

V gene TRBV19 combines with J gene TRBJ2-1, with 10 bases identical to TRBD1. V shed 3 bases and J 8 bases; nucleotides not matched to a gene: 10. Germline CDR1 is LNHDA and CDR2 is SQIVND (reference sequence). There are 16 residues in the CDR3. This chain's CDR3 is CASSIRLGQGRDEQFF. CDR3 in DNA: TGTGCCAGTAGTATTCGCTTGGGACAGGGGCGGGATGAGCAGTTCTTC.

The genes are TRBV3-1 (or the pseudogene TRBV3-2) and TRBJ2-7; TRBD2 aligns across 8 bases. After removal of 5 bases from V and 2 bases from J, the junction contained 5 bases not matched to a gene. Germline V lookup: CDR1 LGHDT, CDR2 YNNKEL (reference sequence). The CDR3 is 14 amino acids. The CDR3 DNA follows: TGTGCCAGCAGCTTGGCGCGGGGGGCCTACGAGCAGTACTTC. Its protein is CASSLARGAYEQYF.

The rearrangement joins TRBV3-1 (or the pseudogene TRBV3-2) to TRBJ2-7; D is possibly TRBD2 (5 bases). Trimming took off 1 base at V and 7 bases at J, with 11 bases between the two ends. CDR1 is LGHDT and CDR2 is YNNKEL in the germline V gene (reference sequence). This CDR3 is built from 13 residues. CDR3 sequence: CASSQGRSGEQYF. The CDR3 DNA follows: TGTGCCAGCAGCCAAGGGAGGTCCGGGGAGCAGTACTTC.

This chain links TRBV2 with TRBJ2-1; D not certain. This CDR3 has 13 amino acids. Trimming stripped 5 bases from V and 3 bases from J, with 8 bases between. CDR1 is SNHLY and CDR2 is FYNNEI in the germline V gene. The CDR3 loop reads CASSRRGYNEQFF. CDR3 bases: TGTGCCAGCAGTAGGAGAGGCTACAATGAGCAGTTCTTC.

The V call is TRBV28, the J call TRBJ1-2; the match to TRBD1 covers 8 bases. There are 12 residues in the CDR3. CDR1 MDHEN and CDR2 SYDVKM come from the germline V gene. J was trimmed by 11 bases and V by 4 bases; bases with no gene match: 6. The CDR3 bases are TGTGCCAGCAGTTCCTCGGGACAGGCTTACACCTTC. Translating gives CASSSSGQAYTF.

The chain is built from TRBV3-1 (or the pseudogene TRBV3-2) and TRBJ2-7, with 8 positions matching TRBD2. The trim removed 5 bases at V and 3 bases at J, leaving 9 bases unmatched. This CDR3 is built from 15 residues. The germline CDR1 and CDR2 sequences are LGHDT and YNNKEL (reference sequence). The CDR3 DNA follows: TGTGCCAGCAGCTTTAGCGGGGCCAGCATCTACGAGCAGTACTTC. Protein sequence: CASSFSGASIYEQYF.

This clone was detected once. The chain has TRBV7-2 and TRBJ2-7, with TRBD2 identical over 8 bases. This CDR3 comprises 15 residues. Germline V CDR1 and CDR2: SGHTA, FQGNSA. The V segment lost 5 bases and the J segment 2 bases; nucleotides outside the gene matches: 8. CDR3 nucleotide sequence: TGTGCCAGCAGCCCTGATACTAGCGGTACCTACGAGCAGTACTTC. Residues: CASSPDTSGTYEQYF.

The rearrangement links TRBV5-1 to TRBJ2-7; 7 nucleotides align to TRBD2. CDR1 SGHRS and CDR2 YFSETQ come from the germline V gene. Germline trimming cut 5 bases from V and 1 base from J; bases unmatched to any gene: 9. The length of the CDR3 is 15 residues. This chain's CDR3 is CASRKTGTISYEQYF. DNA for the CDR3: TGCGCCAGCAGAAAAACCGGGACTATTTCCTACGAGCAGTACTTC. The full variable domain, in which reference TRBV5-1 and TRBJ2-7 provide the parts outside the CDR3, is KAGVTQTPRYLIKTRGQQVTLSCSPISGHRSVSWYQQTPGQGLQFLFEYFSETQRNKGNFPGRFSGRQFSNSRSEMNVSTLELGDSALYLCASRKTGTISYEQYFGPGTRLTVT.

The CDR3 loop reads CASSPPYSGANVLTF. The CDR3 DNA follows: TGTGCCAGCTCACCTCCTTACTCTGGGGCCAACGTCCTGACTTTC. The V and J genes are TRBV18 and TRBJ2-6; no reliable D call. Trimming took off 3 bases at V and 0 bases at J, with 6 bases between the two ends. CDR3 length: 15 amino acids. CDR1 is KGHSH and CDR2 is LQKENI in the germline V gene.